This TCR beta chain was recovered during a study of cytomegalovirus exposure and HLA in healthy donors. Looked up from germline, CDR1 is LNHDA and CDR2 is SQIVND (reference sequence). CDR3 length equals 14 residues. V was cut by 5 bases and J by 1 base, with 11 bases left in between. Concerning this clone itself: The target antigen is unknown.

The PCR had 60 Vbeta and 13 Jbeta primers. The method was immunoSEQ multiplex PCR; TCRdb's version includes in-frame clones alone and lacks a portion of them. This table holds about 90,000 clones, nearly 80% found once. Study-wide results and limits: TCR beta V segments were, for the most part, productive about 87% or about 30% of the time in an earlier analysis.

The V call is TRBV19, the J call TRBJ1-1; unclear D gene. The receptor was derived from a woman aged 40 to 49 in good health and CMV-seropositive. Sequencing was done on a sample of PBMCs. CDR3 bases: TGTGCCAGTAGTTGGTCTGCGGGGAACACTGAAGCTTTCTTT. As protein: CASSWSAGNTEAFF.